These 14 T cell receptor beta chains share one sample of origin, sequenced in a study of blood T cell repertoires in COVID-19. Using immunoSEQ multiplex PCR, the repertoire was profiled, and TCRdb retains in-frame clones only, with some absent. The sample lists around 50,000 clones; approximately 90% were seen once. Material: peripheral blood. The receptors here all came from an elderly woman with COVID-19, enrolled during active disease.

The gene calls are TRBV19 and TRBJ2-2; 7 bases map to TRBD2. The germline V gene has CDR1 LNHDA and CDR2 SQIVND (reference sequence). The CDR3 is 15 residues long. The junction had 7 bases not matched to a gene; V was cut back by 5 bases and J by 4 bases. CDR3 DNA: TGTGCCAGTAGTTCGGGGCCGGGGGGCACCGGGGAGCTGTTTTTT. This codes for CASSSGPGGTGELFF. The variable domain in full, with the rest retrieved from reference TRBV19 and TRBJ2-2, is DGGITQSPKYLFRKEGQNVTLSCEQNLNHDAMYWYRQDPGQGLRLIYYSQIVNDFQKGDIAEGYSVSREKKESFPLTVTSAQKNPTAFYLCASSSGPGGTGELFFGEGSRLTVL.

The V gene is TRBV5-1, the J gene TRBJ1-1; D uncertain. The CDR3 covers 13 residues. Germline V gene lookup returns CDR1 SGHRS and CDR2 YFSETQ. The ends were cut back, 1 base at V and 5 bases at J, with 9 bases in the middle. For the CDR3, the DNA is TGCGCCAGCAGCTTGAATACGAGGACTGAAGCTTTCTTT. It translates to CASSLNTRTEAFF. The entire variable domain, with the rest obtained from reference TRBV5-1 and TRBJ1-1, is as follows: KAGVTQTPRYLIKTRGQQVTLSCSPISGHRSVSWYQQTPGQGLQFLFEYFSETQRNKGNFPGRFSGRQFSNSRSEMNVSTLELGDSALYLCASSLNTRTEAFFGQGTRLTVV.

The table lists this clone with a few counts. This rearrangement joins TRBV5-5 to TRBJ2-2, with 10 bases matching TRBD1. The V and J ends lost 7 bases and 6 bases, in that order; junction bases with no gene match: 15. Germline CDR1 SGHKS, CDR2 YYEKEE (reference sequence). The CDR3 extends over 17 amino acids. CDR3 in amino acids: CASSPPAGTGAPGELFF. As DNA, the CDR3 is TGTGCCAGCTCCCCCCCCGCAGGGACAGGGGCCCCCGGGGAGCTGTTTTTT.

The V call is TRBV6-5, the J call TRBJ1-1; TRBD1 aligns across 8 bases. Trimming cost V 5 bases and J 0 bases; bases outside gene matches: 2. The germline CDR1 and CDR2 sequences are MNHEY and SVGAGI. CDR3 length: 14 residues. CDR3 in amino acids: CASSRQGMNTEAFF. Here the CDR3 DNA reads TGTGCCAGCAGTCGACAGGGGATGAACACTGAAGCTTTCTTT.

This clone was picked up many times. V and J are TRBV14 and TRBJ1-2; TRBD1 aligns across 7 bases. Germline V gives CDR1 SGHDN, CDR2 FVKESK. The V segment lost 1 base and the J segment 6 bases; nucleotides outside the gene matches: 8. The length of the CDR3 is 15 residues. CDR3 DNA sequence: TGTGCCAGCAGCCAAGGTAGAAAACAGGGGCATGGCTACACCTTC. Amino acids: CASSQGRKQGHGYTF.

The chain links TRBV27 to TRBJ2-3, with D hard to call. V was shortened by 6 bases and J by 7 bases, with 17 bases between the two germline ends. Germline CDR1 is MNHEY and CDR2 is SMNVEV (reference sequence). The CDR3 runs 14 residues. The CDR3 spells CASRSPNSFHTQYF. The CDR3 bases are TGTGCCAGCAGGTCCCCGAACTCTTTCCATACGCAGTATTTT.

The chain joins TRBV2 to TRBJ2-2, with D unresolved. Germline V gives CDR1 SNHLY, CDR2 FYNNEI. The length of the CDR3 is 14 residues. V lost 5 bases and J 6 bases, leaving 13 bases between the germline ends. This CDR3 reads CASSFKRAAGELFF. CDR3 bases: TGTGCCAGCAGTTTTAAACGAGCCGCCGGGGAGCTGTTTTTT.

The CDR3 DNA reads TGTGCCAGTCGCACCAGGGGGAAAGCTTTCTTT. Its translation is CASRTRGKAFF. J is TRBJ1-1 and V is TRBV19, with TRBD1 matching over 7 bases. The CDR3 is 11 residues long. V was clipped by 8 bases and J by 9 bases; unmatched bases: 6. Per the germline V gene, CDR1 is LNHDA and CDR2 is SQIVND (reference sequence).

The V and J genes are TRBV7-9 and TRBJ1-5; perhaps TRBD1 as D (6 bases). The CDR3 contains 15 residues. V was clipped by 5 bases and J by 0 bases, with 11 bases between them. Germline CDR1 reads SEHNR; CDR2 reads FQNEAQ (reference sequence). The CDR3 region has the DNA TGTGCCAGCAGCCCCGGACAGAGTAGCAATCAGCCCCAGCATTTT. Its protein product is CASSPGQSSNQPQHF.

This clone was seen a handful of times. This chain links TRBV11-2 with TRBJ1-5, with a possible D match to TRBD1 (6 bases). The CDR3 is 15 residues long. Between the trimmed V and J ends, which lost 5 bases and 2 bases, there was a span of 13 bases. Looked up from germline, CDR1 is SGHAT and CDR2 is FQNNGV. The CDR3 nucleotides read TGTGCCAGCAGCCTTCGGGCAGGGGGCAATCAGCCCCAGCATTTT. Residues: CASSLRAGGNQPQHF.

This chain connects TRBV24-1 to TRBJ2-2, with 7 bases lining up with TRBD1. This CDR3 is built from 15 residues. The germline gives CDR1 KGHDR, CDR2 SFDVKD. J lost 6 bases, V lost 9 bases, and 12 bases had no gene match. CDR3 sequence: CATGPGRGRAGELFF. CDR3 sequence (DNA): TGTGCCACCGGTCCGGGTAGGGGGCGGGCCGGGGAGCTGTTTTTT.

V gene TRBV4-1 combines with J gene TRBJ2-7; D gene unclear. Per the germline V gene, CDR1 is MGHRA and CDR2 is YSYEKL. Between the trimmed V and J ends, which lost 1 base and 2 bases, there was a span of 9 bases. This CDR3 is built from 14 residues. CDR3 sequence (DNA): TGCGCCAGCAGCCAAGGGTCAGGAACCTACGAGCAGTACTTC. It is translated as CASSQGSGTYEQYF.

The rearrangement links TRBV2 to TRBJ1-3; D uncertain. The V gene lost 7 bases and the J gene lost 3 bases, with 16 bases spanning the gap. The CDR3 is made up of 15 amino acids. Looked up from germline, CDR1 is SNHLY and CDR2 is FYNNEI. The DNA of the CDR3 is TGTGCCAGCACACAACCGGGGAAGGGTGGAAACACCATATATTTT. It specifies CASTQPGKGGNTIYF.

This chain links TRBV6-1 with TRBJ2-2; D remains unclear. This CDR3 contains 15 residues. Trimming pared 2 bases from V and 0 bases from J, leaving 7 bases between. The germline gives CDR1 MNHNS, CDR2 SASEGT. CDR3 DNA: TGTGCCAGCAGTGAATCGGTCGCGAACACCGGGGAGCTGTTTTTT. Encoded protein: CASSESVANTGELFF.